Presented here are 27 T cell receptor beta chains from one specimen sequenced in a study of post-analysis software for immune sequencing data. Study-level points and caveats: Four to six TRBV segments (TRBV5-6, TRBV5-1 and TRBV20-1 among them) occurred more frequently in patients than in controls.

The antigens for these receptors are not known. Built from TCR beta cDNA, the libraries had unique molecular identifiers in them. TCRdb itself ran the PCR reads through MiXCR, one entry per CDR3 protein. The table records some 890,000 distinct CDR3 sequences, 53% of them present only once. The sample consisted of blood. The receptors were sampled from a girl under 18 with multiple sclerosis.

This clonotype has a handful of counts. The genes are TRBV10-2 and TRBJ2-6; no firm D call. The CDR3 runs to 16 residues. Trimming removed 1 base at V and 0 bases at J, with 7 bases between. CDR1 and CDR2 (germline): WSHSY, SAAADI. CDR3 loop: CASSEFRTSGANVLTF. DNA for the CDR3: TGCGCCAGCAGTGAGTTTAGGACCTCTGGGGCCAACGTCCTGACTTTC.

This clonotype has a handful of counts. The genes are TRBV29-1 and TRBJ1-2; D perhaps matches TRBD1 (6 bases). The V end was cut by 6 bases, the J end by 6 bases, with 11 bases between. CDR3 length: 11 residues. Germline CDR1 is SQVTM and CDR2 is ANQGSEA. The CDR3 bases are TGCAGCGTCCTTACAGGGAATGGCTACACCTTC. This codes for CSVLTGNGYTF.

V is TRBV27 and J is TRBJ1-2; the D is unclear. CDR1 and CDR2 (germline): MNHEY, SMNVEV (reference sequence). CDR3 size: 13 residues. V dropped 2 bases and J dropped 7 bases, with 11 bases sitting between them. The CDR3 loop reads CASSLAGSVGYTF. The CDR3, as DNA: TGTGCCAGCAGTTTAGCGGGGAGTGTTGGCTACACCTTC.

This chain links TRBV3-1 with TRBJ2-3; 7 nucleotides agree with TRBD2. Unmatched junction bases numbered 6, after V lost 1 base and J lost 2 bases. The CDR3 has 16 amino acids. Germline V gene lookup returns CDR1 LGHDT and CDR2 YNNKEL (reference sequence). The CDR3 DNA sequence: TGTGCCAGCAGCCAAGGAGCGGGACTACCCACAGATACGCAGTATTTT. Translated, it gives CASSQGAGLPTDTQYF.

This clonotype showed up just a few times. Here the CDR3 reads CASSPWTGVKETQYF. The CDR3 nucleotides read TGTGCCAGCTCACCTTGGACAGGGGTGAAGGAGACCCAGTACTTC. The V call is TRBV18, the J call TRBJ2-5; 9 bases fit TRBD1. Germline CDR1 reads KGHSH; CDR2 reads LQKENI. V shed 3 bases, J shed 5 bases, and the junction held 7 bases outside the gene matches. The CDR3 totals 15 residues.

The table lists this clonotype with a few counts. This rearrangement joins TRBV29-1 to TRBJ2-5, with D possibly TRBD2 on 6 matching bases. V was shortened by 1 base and J by 1 base, with 19 bases between the two germline ends. Germline CDR1 and CDR2: SQVTM and ANQGSEA. This CDR3 has 17 amino acids. CDR3 sequence: CSVEGWGVGPSQETQYF. The CDR3 DNA sequence: TGCAGCGTTGAAGGTTGGGGGGTAGGGCCCTCCCAAGAGACCCAGTACTTC.

The CDR3 coding sequence is TGTGCCAGCAGCTTAGCGAGGGTGAAGGACTATGGCTACACCTTC. It translates to CASSLARVKDYGYTF. The V gene is TRBV7-9, the J gene TRBJ1-2; unclear D gene. CDR1 and CDR2 from the germline V gene are SEHNR and FQNEAQ (reference sequence). CDR3 length equals 15 residues. Trimming pared 0 bases from V and 3 bases from J, leaving 11 bases between. The full variable domain, in which reference TRBV7-9 and TRBJ1-2 provide the parts outside the CDR3, is DTGVSQNPRHKITKRGQNVTFRCDPISEHNRLYWYRQTLGQGPEFLTYFQNEAQLEKSRLLSDRFSAERPKGSFSTLEIQRTEQGDSAMYLCASSLARVKDYGYTFGSGTRLTVV.

Only a few counts were recorded for this clonotype. The V call is TRBV6-5, the J call TRBJ1-2; D may be TRBD1 (5 bases). V lost 0 bases and J 4 bases, leaving 12 bases between the germline ends. Germline CDR1 and CDR2: MNHEY and SVGAGI. The CDR3 totals 15 residues. Here the CDR3 reads CASSYSNQGSYGYTF. Written as DNA, the CDR3 is TGTGCCAGCAGTTACTCGAATCAGGGTAGCTATGGCTACACCTTC.

Only a few counts were recorded for this clonotype. The chain couples TRBV4-1 to TRBJ2-7; a possible D gene is TRBD2 (6 bases). The CDR3 extends over 14 amino acids. With 4 bases removed from V and 5 bases from J, the gap between germline ends came to 15 bases. Per germline, CDR1 MGHRA and CDR2 YSYEKL. The CDR3 bases are TGCGCCAGCAGCCTTAATCGGCTAGCGCACGAGCAGTACTTC. Translated: CASSLNRLAHEQYF.

The chain uses TRBV7-9 and TRBJ2-5, with D tentatively TRBD2 (5 bases). Germline V CDR1 and CDR2: SEHNR, FQNEAQ (reference sequence). This CDR3 contains 14 residues. V lost 3 bases, J lost 3 bases, and 11 bases lay in between. The chain's CDR3 is CASSLGSGEETQYF. CDR3 DNA: TGTGCCAGCAGCTTGGGGAGCGGCGAAGAGACCCAGTACTTC.

The chain joins TRBV6-1 to TRBJ2-5; D might be TRBD2 (6 bases). The J call may be in error: the DNA end matches TRBJ2-7 better. Germline values: CDR1 MNHNS, CDR2 SASEGT. The length of the CDR3 is 14 residues. This CDR3 reads CAARRGHRTTEQYF. Written as DNA, the CDR3 is TGTGCCGCGCGGAGGGGCCACCGGACCACCGAGCAGTACTTC.

The chain is built from TRBV20-1 and TRBJ1-6; tentatively, D is TRBD1 (5 bases). The CDR3 length is 13 residues. Germline V CDR1 and CDR2: DFQATT, SNEGSKA (reference sequence). The V end lost 3 bases, the J end lost 5 bases, and 8 bases lay between the germline ends. The CDR3 protein is CSASRGNNSPLHF. The CDR3 DNA reads as TGCAGTGCTAGCCGGGGGAATAATTCACCCCTCCACTTT.

About this clonotype: One end of the junction is discordant with germline, which a read error may explain. V is TRBV2 and J is TRBJ2-3; D gene ambiguous. CDR1 is SNHLY and CDR2 is FYNNEI in the germline V gene. The CDR3 length is 12 residues. CDR3 coding DNA: TGTACCAGCAGCTCATCTGGAATTACGCAGTATTTT. Amino acid sequence: CTSSSSGITQYF.

The J gene is TRBJ2-3, the V gene TRBV10-3; D is undetermined. The CDR3 contains 12 residues. Trimming shortened V by 7 bases and J by 4 bases, and 9 bases separated the two germline ends. Germline values: CDR1 ENHRY, CDR2 SYGVKD. As DNA, the CDR3 is TGTGCCATCAACGGTGACGCAGATACGCAGTATTTT. This codes for CAINGDADTQYF.

The chain is built from TRBV20-1 and TRBJ2-1; D is unclear. Near its end, the DNA agrees better with TRBJ2-7, so the J call may be wrong. The CDR3 consists of 15 residues. Germline CDR1 DFQATT, CDR2 SNEGSKA (reference sequence). The CDR3 DNA sequence: TGCAGTGCTAGAGGACAAGCGATTTCCTACAATGAGCAGTACTTC. It translates to CSARGQAISYNEQYF.

DNA for the CDR3: TGCGCCAGCAGCTTGGCCAGGGAGGACACCACCTACGAGCAGTACTTC. Translating gives CASSLAREDTTYEQYF. This rearrangement joins TRBV5-1 to TRBJ2-7, with D perhaps TRBD2 (6 bases). Trimming pared 0 bases from V and 2 bases from J, leaving 15 bases between. CDR3 size: 16 residues. Per germline, CDR1 SGHRS and CDR2 YFSETQ.

This chain joins TRBV7-2 and TRBJ2-1; the D gene is possibly TRBD2 (5 bases). CDR1 is SGHTA and CDR2 is FQGNSA in the germline V gene. With 5 bases removed from V and 1 base from J, the gap between germline ends came to 18 bases. The CDR3 is 17 amino acids. DNA of the CDR3: TGTGCCAGCAGCCCGCAGAGAGGGCGAGGGTCCTACAATGAGCAGTTCTTC. Its protein product is CASSPQRGRGSYNEQFF.

This clonotype came up a few times. This rearrangement joins TRBV27 to TRBJ2-5; 13 bases line up with TRBD2. The CDR3 extends over 18 amino acids. The V segment lost 0 bases and the J segment 11 bases; nucleotides outside the gene matches: 15. From germline, CDR1 is MNHEY and CDR2 SMNVEV (reference sequence). CDR3 coding DNA: TGTGCCAGCAGTTTATCTATGCGGCGACTAGCGGGGGGCTGGGAGCAGTACTTC. This encodes CASSLSMRRLAGGWEQYF.

V gene TRBV6-5 combines with J gene TRBJ2-7; TRBD1 matches at 7 bases. Trimming at V came to 6 bases and at J to 2 bases, leaving 7 bases not matched to a gene. This CDR3 comprises 14 residues. Germline lookup yields CDR1 MNHEY and CDR2 SVGAGI. The CDR3, as DNA: TGTGCCAGCAGAGACGGACAGGCCGCCTACGAGCAGTACTTC. This translates into CASRDGQAAYEQYF.

This chain joins TRBV6-5 and TRBJ1-2; TRBD1 is a possible D gene (6 bases). The CDR3 totals 14 residues. Trimming cost V 5 bases and J 8 bases, with 18 bases left between them. The V gene's germline CDR1 is MNHEY and CDR2 SVGAGI. DNA of the CDR3: TGTGCCAGCAGTACGAACCCAGTTCAGGGGGGCTACACCTTC. Its protein product is CASSTNPVQGGYTF.

The rearrangement links TRBV5-5 to TRBJ2-6, with TRBD1 as a possible D gene (5 bases). Germline CDR1 is SGHKS and CDR2 is YYEKEE (reference sequence). V was clipped by 4 bases and J by 1 base, with 12 bases between them. The CDR3 extends over 16 amino acids. The CDR3 DNA sequence: TGTGCCAGCAGCATACCAGGGTGGTCTGGGGCCAACGTCCTGACTTTC. Translated, it gives CASSIPGWSGANVLTF.

The CDR3 DNA reads as TGTGCCAGCAGTTATCTCGCCGGGACAGGGTATGGCTACACCTTC. It translates to CASSYLAGTGYGYTF. The chain employs TRBV6-6 and TRBJ1-2; 9 bases are shared with TRBD1. V gave up 3 bases and J gave up 5 bases; unmatched junction bases: 7. The CDR3 contains 15 residues. Germline V gene lookup returns CDR1 MNHNY and CDR2 SVGAGI (reference sequence).

This sequence joins TRBV29-1 and TRBJ2-3; the D is unclear. V was pared by 4 bases and J by 0 bases, with 11 bases between. Looked up from germline, CDR1 is SQVTM and CDR2 is ANQGSEA. There are 14 residues in the CDR3. Here the CDR3 DNA reads TGCAGCGTTGTAGAAGCGTCTAGCACAGATACGCAGTATTTT. Translating gives CSVVEASSTDTQYF.

Only a few counts were recorded for this clonotype. CDR3 amino acids: CASSSPWASYEQYF. The CDR3 DNA is TGTGCCAGCAGCTCCCCATGGGCCTCCTACGAGCAGTACTTC. V is TRBV7-9 and J is TRBJ2-7, with D hard to call. The V gene's germline CDR1 is SEHNR and CDR2 FQNEAQ (reference sequence). Between the trimmed V and J ends, which lost 4 bases and 0 bases, there was a span of 10 bases. The CDR3 contains 14 residues. The full variable domain, its missing parts supplied by reference TRBV7-9 and TRBJ2-7, is DTGVSQNPRHKITKRGQNVTFRCDPISEHNRLYWYRQTLGQGPEFLTYFQNEAQLEKSRLLSDRFSAERPKGSFSTLEIQRTEQGDSAMYLCASSSPWASYEQYFGPGTRLTVT.

For this clonotype: This clone may be a read error of a much larger clone one base away. The chain joins TRBV15 to TRBJ2-5; D is tentatively TRBD1 or TRBD2 (6 bases each). The J call may be mistaken, given a closer DNA end match to TRBJ2-7. Germline values: CDR1 LNHNV, CDR2 YYDKDF (reference sequence). The CDR3 contains 14 residues. Written as DNA, the CDR3 is TGTGCCACCAGCAGAAACAGAGAGGGGGGCGAGCAGTACTTC. It yields the protein CATSRNREGGEQYF.

In the case of this clonotype: A read error may produce the germline difference seen at one junction end. The chain has TRBV5-1 and TRBJ1-6; 7 bases line up with TRBD1. This CDR3 spans 18 amino acids. The germline CDR1 and CDR2 sequences are SGHRS and YFSETQ. CDR3 sequence reads: CASSLSGQTLSDNSPPHF. DNA for the CDR3: TGCGCCAGCAGCTTGTCGGGACAGACCTTGTCGGATAATTCACCCCCCCACTTT.

The chain joins TRBV20-1 to TRBJ2-6; D gene ambiguous. The germline gives CDR1 DFQATT, CDR2 SNEGSKA (reference sequence). V was trimmed by 6 bases and J by 4 bases, leaving 13 bases between them. This CDR3 has 14 amino acids. The CDR3 is CSAASLRGANVLTF. The CDR3 DNA is TGCAGTGCCGCATCCCTCCGGGGGGCCAACGTCCTGACTTTC.